This entry concerns a single TCR beta chain. Sample treatment: randomized to nivolumab then ipilimumab (arm A) or the reverse (arm B). The assay was immunoSEQ multiplex PCR, and TCRdb's table has in-frame clones only and misses some. The sample contains about 12,000 clones, approximately 27% of which appear only once. The source of the sample is a study of sequential checkpoint blockade in melanoma. Study-wide background: After both sequences, patients received maintenance nivolumab.

V lost 0 bases, J lost 7 bases, and 12 bases stayed unmatched. CDR3 size: 17 residues. Germline CDR1 and CDR2: WSHSY and SAAADI. The receptor was isolated from a human donor with melanoma. This chain uses TRBV10-2 with TRBJ2-3; 8 bases line up with TRBD2. Sequenced here: tumor tissue (inferred from file names), sampled from a patient given nivolumab and ipilimumab in sequence. The CDR3 reads CASSESVGAGGRNTQYF. CDR3 coding DNA: TGCGCCAGCAGTGAGTCGGTCGGGGCGGGGGGCAGGAATACGCAGTATTTT.